This T cell receptor beta chain was found in a study of T cell responses to AZD1222 COVID-19 vaccine. Study findings and constraints: Distributed over spike, vaccine-associated CD4 TCRs predominated at 160-218 and 743-854.

Generated by immunoSEQ multiplex PCR, the TCRdb table keeps only in-frame clones and is missing some. Here the sample spans some 150,000 clones, more than 85% being singletons. A remark on this clone: Its antigen is currently unknown.

This CDR3 is 11 amino acids long. From germline, CDR1 is MNHEY and CDR2 SVGAGI. The sequenced sample was peripheral blood, obtained 28 days after the second AZD1222 dose. This receptor was taken from an adult who received the AZD1222 COVID-19 vaccine. The rearrangement joins TRBV6-5 to TRBJ2-7, with a tentative D call TRBD1 (6 bases). This CDR3 reads CASAGTREQYF. The CDR3 bases are TGTGCATCCGCAGGGACAAGGGAGCAGTACTTC.